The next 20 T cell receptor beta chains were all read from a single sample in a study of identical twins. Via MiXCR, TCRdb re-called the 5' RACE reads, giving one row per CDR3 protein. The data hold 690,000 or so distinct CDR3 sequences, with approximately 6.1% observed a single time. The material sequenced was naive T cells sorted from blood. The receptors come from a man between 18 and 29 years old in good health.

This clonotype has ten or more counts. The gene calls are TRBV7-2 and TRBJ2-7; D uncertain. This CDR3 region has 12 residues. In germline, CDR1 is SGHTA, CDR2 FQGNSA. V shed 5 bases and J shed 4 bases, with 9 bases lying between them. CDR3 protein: CASSVGRYEQYF. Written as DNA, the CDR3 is TGTGCCAGCAGCGTTGGACGATACGAGCAGTACTTC.

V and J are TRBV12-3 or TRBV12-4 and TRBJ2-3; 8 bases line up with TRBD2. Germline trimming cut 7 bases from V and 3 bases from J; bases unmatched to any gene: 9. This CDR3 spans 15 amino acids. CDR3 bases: TGTGCCAGCACCAACCGGGGGGGGGCAACAGATACGCAGTATTTT. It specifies CASTNRGGATDTQYF.

As DNA, the CDR3 is TGTGCCAGCAGTACACCCGGGACTCGCTACGAGCAGTACTTC. It yields the protein CASSTPGTRYEQYF. This chain joins TRBV28 and TRBJ2-7; maybe TRBD2 (6 bases). Per germline, CDR1 MDHEN and CDR2 SYDVKM. The CDR3 is made up of 14 amino acids. The V end was cut by 5 bases, the J end by 3 bases, with 14 bases between.

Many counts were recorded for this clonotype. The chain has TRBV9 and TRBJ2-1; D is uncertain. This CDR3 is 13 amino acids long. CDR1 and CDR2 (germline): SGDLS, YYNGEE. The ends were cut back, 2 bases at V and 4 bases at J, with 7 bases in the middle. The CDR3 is CASSVNWYNEQFF. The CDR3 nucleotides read TGTGCCAGCAGCGTGAACTGGTACAATGAGCAGTTCTTC.

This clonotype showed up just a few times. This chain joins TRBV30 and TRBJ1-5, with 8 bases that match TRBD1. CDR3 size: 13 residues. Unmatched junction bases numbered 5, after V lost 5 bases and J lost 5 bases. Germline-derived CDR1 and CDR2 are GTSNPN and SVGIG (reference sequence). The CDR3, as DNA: TGTGCCTGGGCCACAGGGGGGGATCAGCCCCAGCATTTT. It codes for CAWATGGDQPQHF.

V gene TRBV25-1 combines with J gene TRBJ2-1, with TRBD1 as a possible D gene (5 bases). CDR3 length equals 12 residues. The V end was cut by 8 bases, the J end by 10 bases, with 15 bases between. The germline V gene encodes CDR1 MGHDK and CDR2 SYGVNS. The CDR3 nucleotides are TGTGCCAGCTCAAAGGGGCGTCGGGAGCAGTTCTTC. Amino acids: CASSKGRREQFF. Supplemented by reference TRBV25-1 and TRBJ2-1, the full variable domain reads EADIYQTPRYLVIGTGKKITLECSQTMGHDKMYWYQQDPGMELHLIHYSYGVNSTEKGDLSSESTVSRIRTEHFPLTLESARPSHTSQYLCASSKGRREQFFGPGTRLTVL.

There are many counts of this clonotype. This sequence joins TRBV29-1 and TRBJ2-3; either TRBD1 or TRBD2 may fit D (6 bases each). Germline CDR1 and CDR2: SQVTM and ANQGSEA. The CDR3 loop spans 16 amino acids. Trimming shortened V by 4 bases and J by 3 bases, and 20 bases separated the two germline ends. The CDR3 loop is CSVVGTAGEVTDTQYF. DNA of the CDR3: TGCAGCGTTGTGGGGACGGCAGGGGAGGTAACAGATACGCAGTATTTT.

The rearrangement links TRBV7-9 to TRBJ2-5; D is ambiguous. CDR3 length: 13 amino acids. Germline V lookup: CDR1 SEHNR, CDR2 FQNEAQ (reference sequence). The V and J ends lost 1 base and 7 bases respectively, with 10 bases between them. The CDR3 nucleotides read TGTGCCAGCAGCTTAGGGCCCAATCCGACCCAGTACTTC. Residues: CASSLGPNPTQYF.

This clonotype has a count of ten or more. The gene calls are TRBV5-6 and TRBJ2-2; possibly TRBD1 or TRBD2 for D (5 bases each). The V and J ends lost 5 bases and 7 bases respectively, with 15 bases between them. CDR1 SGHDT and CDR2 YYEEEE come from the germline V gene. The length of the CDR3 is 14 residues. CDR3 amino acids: CASSNTGTVGELFF. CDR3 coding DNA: TGTGCCAGCAGTAACACCGGGACCGTCGGGGAGCTGTTTTTT.

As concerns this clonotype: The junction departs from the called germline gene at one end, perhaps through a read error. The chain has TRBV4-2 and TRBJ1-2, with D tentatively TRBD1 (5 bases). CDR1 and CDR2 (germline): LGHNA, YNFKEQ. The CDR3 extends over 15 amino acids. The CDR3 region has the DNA TGTGCCAGCAGCCAAGAACCAGGGTATAACGATGGCTACACCTTC. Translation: CASSQEPGYNDGYTF.

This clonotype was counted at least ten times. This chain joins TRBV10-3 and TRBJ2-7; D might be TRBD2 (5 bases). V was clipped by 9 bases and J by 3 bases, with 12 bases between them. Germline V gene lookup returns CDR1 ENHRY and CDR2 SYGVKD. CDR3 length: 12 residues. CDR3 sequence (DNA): TGTGCCATAAGCGGAATTAACTACGAGCAGTACTTC. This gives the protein CAISGINYEQYF.

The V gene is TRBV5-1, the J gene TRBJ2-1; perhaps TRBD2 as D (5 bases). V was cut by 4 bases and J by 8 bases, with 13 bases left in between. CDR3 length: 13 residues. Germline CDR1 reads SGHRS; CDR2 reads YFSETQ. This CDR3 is CASSIRTADEQFF. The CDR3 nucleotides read TGCGCCAGCAGCATCCGGACTGCGGATGAGCAGTTCTTC.

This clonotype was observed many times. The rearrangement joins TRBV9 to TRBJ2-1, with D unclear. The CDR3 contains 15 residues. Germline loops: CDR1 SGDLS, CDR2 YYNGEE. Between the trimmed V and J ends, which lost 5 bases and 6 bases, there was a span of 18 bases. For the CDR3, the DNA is TGTGCCAGCAGTCCCGCCCCGACTCTCGTCAATGAGCAGTTCTTC. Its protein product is CASSPAPTLVNEQFF. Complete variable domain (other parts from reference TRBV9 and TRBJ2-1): DSGVTQTPKHLITATGQRVTLRCSPRSGDLSVYWYQQSLDQGLQFLIQYYNGEERAKGNILERFSAQQFPDLHSELNLSSLELGDSALYFCASSPAPTLVNEQFFGPGTRLTVL.

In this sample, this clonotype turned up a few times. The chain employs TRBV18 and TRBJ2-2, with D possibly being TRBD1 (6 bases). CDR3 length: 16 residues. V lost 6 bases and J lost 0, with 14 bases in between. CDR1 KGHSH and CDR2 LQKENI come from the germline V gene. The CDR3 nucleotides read TGTGCCAGCTCGCTCGACAGGATCGCGAACACCGGGGAGCTGTTTTTT. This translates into CASSLDRIANTGELFF.

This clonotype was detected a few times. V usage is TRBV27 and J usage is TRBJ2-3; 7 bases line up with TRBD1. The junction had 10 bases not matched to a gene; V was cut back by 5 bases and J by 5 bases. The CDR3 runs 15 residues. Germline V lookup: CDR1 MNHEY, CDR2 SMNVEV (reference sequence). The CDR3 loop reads CASSLWTGPKDTQYF. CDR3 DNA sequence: TGTGCCAGCAGTCTCTGGACAGGACCCAAAGATACGCAGTATTTT.

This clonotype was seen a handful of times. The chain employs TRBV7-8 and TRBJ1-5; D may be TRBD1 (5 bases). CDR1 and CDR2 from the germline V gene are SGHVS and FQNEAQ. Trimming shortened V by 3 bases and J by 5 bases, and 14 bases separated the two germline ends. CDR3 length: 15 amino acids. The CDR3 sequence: CASSLGGDWDQPQHF. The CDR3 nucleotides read TGTGCCAGCAGCTTGGGGGGGGATTGGGATCAGCCCCAGCATTTT.

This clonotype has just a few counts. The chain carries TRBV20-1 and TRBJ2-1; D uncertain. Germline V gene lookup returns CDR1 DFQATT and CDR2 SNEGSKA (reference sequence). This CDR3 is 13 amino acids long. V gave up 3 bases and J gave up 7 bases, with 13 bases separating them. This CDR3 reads CSARSPPGNEQFF. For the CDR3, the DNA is TGCAGTGCTAGGTCCCCCCCCGGAAATGAGCAGTTCTTC.

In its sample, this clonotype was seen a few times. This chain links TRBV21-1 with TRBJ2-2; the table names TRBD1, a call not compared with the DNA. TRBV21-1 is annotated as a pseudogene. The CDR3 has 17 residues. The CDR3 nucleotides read TGTGCCAGCAGCAAAGTAAGGGGGACAGGGAACACCGGGGAGCTGTTTTTT. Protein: CASSKVRGTGNTGELFF.

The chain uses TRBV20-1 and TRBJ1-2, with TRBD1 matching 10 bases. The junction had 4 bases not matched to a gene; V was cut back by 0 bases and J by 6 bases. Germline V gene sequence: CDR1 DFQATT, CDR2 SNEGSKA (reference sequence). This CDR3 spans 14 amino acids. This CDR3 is CSARERTGGDGYTF. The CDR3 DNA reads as TGCAGTGCTAGAGAACGGACAGGGGGGGATGGCTACACCTTC.

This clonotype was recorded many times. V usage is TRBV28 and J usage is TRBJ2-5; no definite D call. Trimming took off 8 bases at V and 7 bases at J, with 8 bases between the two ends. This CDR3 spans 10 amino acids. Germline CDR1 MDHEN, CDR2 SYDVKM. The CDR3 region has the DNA TGTGCCAGCGGGTTCGGGACCCAGTACTTC. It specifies CASGFGTQYF. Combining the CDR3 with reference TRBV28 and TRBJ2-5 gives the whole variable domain DVKVTQSSRYLVKRTGEKVFLECVQDMDHENMFWYRQDPGLGLRLIYFSYDVKMKEKGDIPEGYSVSREKKERFSLILESASTNQTSMYLCASGFGTQYFGPGTRLLVL.